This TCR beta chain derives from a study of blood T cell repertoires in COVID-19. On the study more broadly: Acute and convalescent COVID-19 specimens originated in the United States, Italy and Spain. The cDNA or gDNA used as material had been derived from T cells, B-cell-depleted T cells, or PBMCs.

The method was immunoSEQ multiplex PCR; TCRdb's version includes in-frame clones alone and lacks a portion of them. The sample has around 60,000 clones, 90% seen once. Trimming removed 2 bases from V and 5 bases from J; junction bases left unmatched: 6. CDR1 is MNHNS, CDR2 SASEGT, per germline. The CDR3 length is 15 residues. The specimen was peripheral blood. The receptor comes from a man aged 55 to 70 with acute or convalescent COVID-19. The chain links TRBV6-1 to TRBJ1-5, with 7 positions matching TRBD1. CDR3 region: CASSESGQRYQPQHF. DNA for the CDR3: TGTGCCAGCAGTGAATCGGGACAGCGCTATCAGCCCCAGCATTTT.